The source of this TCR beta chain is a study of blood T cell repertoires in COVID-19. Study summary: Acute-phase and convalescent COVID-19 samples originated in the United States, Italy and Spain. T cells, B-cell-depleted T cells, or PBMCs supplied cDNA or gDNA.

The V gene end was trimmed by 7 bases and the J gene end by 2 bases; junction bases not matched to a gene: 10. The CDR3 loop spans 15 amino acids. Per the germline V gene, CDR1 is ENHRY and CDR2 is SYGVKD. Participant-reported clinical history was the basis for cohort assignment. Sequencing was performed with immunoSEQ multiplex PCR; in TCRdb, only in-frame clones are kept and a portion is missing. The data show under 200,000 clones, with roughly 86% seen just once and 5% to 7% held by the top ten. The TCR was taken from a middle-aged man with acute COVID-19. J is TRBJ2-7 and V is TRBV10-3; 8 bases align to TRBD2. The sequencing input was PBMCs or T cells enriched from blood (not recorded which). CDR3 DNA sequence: TGTGCCATCACCGACGGGCTAGCGGGTACCTACGAGCAGTACTTC. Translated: CAITDGLAGTYEQYF.